These T cell receptor beta chains were read from a single sample in a study of blood T cell repertoires in COVID-19. Sequencing used immunoSEQ multiplex PCR; TCRdb keeps in-frame clones, though not all of them. The table shows 200,000 to 250,000 clones, with around 90% occurring only once. The material sequenced was peripheral blood. These TCRs come from a man in his 60s with acute or convalescent COVID-19. Both conserved end residues are part of each CDR3. Fields, in order: V gene, J gene, D gene, clone size, CDR3 protein, CDR3 DNA. The D gene is left open where the match is weak. Expanded clones are given a class, and other clones once, few, many or no size at all.

>TRBV7-2|TRBJ2-5|TRBD2|.
CASSLAARGGDQETQYF
TGTGCCAGCAGCTTAGCCGCCCGCGGGGGGGATCAAGAGACCCAGTACTTC
>TRBV6-2/TRBV6-3|TRBJ2-1|.|.
CASSYVGGGRDEQFF
TGTGCCAGCAGTTACGTAGGGGGGGGCCGGGATGAGCAGTTCTTC
>TRBV21-1|TRBJ1-2|.|.
CASSVPQVDDYGYTF
TGTGCCAGCAGCGTCCCACAGGTGGATGACTATGGCTACACCTTC
>TRBV7-9|TRBJ2-7|.|.
CASSSPRDYEQYF
TGTGCCAGCAGCTCTCCCAGGGACTACGAGCAGTACTTC
>TRBV19|TRBJ2-3|TRBD2|.
CASRASGLTDTQYF
TGTGCCAGTAGGGCTAGCGGGTTGACAGATACGCAGTATTTT
>TRBV5-1|TRBJ2-5|.|.
CASSSPGVGETQYF
TGCGCCAGCAGCTCCCCGGGGGTGGGGGAGACCCAGTACTTC
>TRBV27|TRBJ2-5|.|.
CASRLAGKETQYF
TGTGCCAGCAGGTTGGCAGGGAAGGAGACCCAGTACTTC
>TRBV15|TRBJ2-7|.|.
CATSSTPGNDEQYF
TGTGCCACCAGCTCCACCCCGGGGAACGACGAGCAGTACTTC
>TRBV2|TRBJ1-1|TRBD1|.
CASSFSGGAEAFF
TGTGCCAGCAGCTTCTCAGGGGGCGCGGAAGCTTTCTTT
>TRBV6-5|TRBJ2-5|.|once
CASSYLTGRETQYF
TGTGCCAGCAGTTACTTAACAGGGCGAGAGACCCAGTACTTC
>TRBV3-1/TRBV3-2|TRBJ2-1|TRBD2|.
CARSQDAGGASGFNEQFF
TGTGCCCGCAGCCAAGATGCGGGGGGGGCCTCGGGGTTCAATGAGCAGTTCTTC
>TRBV27|TRBJ2-7|TRBD1|.
CASSRTGTVSYEQYF
TGTGCCAGCTCCCGAACCGGGACAGTATCCTACGAGCAGTACTTC
>TRBV7-8|TRBJ1-6|.|.
CASSLLPVPVNSPLHF
TGTGCCAGCAGCTTATTACCTGTTCCGGTGAATTCACCCCTCCACTTT
>TRBV15|TRBJ1-4|.|.
CATSRDRGITNEKLFF
TGTGCCACCAGCAGAGATAGGGGAATAACTAATGAAAAACTGTTTTTT
>TRBV5-1|TRBJ2-2|TRBD1|.
CASMGTGVTGELFF
TGCGCCAGCATGGGGACAGGGGTCACCGGGGAGCTGTTTTTT
>TRBV7-6|TRBJ2-1|TRBD2|.
CASSLVTSGGANYNEQFF
TGTGCCAGCAGCTTAGTAACTAGCGGGGGGGCGAACTACAATGAGCAGTTCTTC
>TRBV6-5|TRBJ1-1|.|once
CASTETVGTEAFF
TGTGCCAGCACCGAGACAGTCGGCACTGAAGCTTTCTTT
>TRBV9|TRBJ1-1|.|.
CASSGALGVGTEAFF
TGTGCCAGCAGCGGGGCTCTTGGTGTCGGCACTGAAGCTTTCTTT
>TRBV5-8|TRBJ2-1|TRBD2|.
CASINSGTSGGAVFNEQFF
TGTGCCAGCATCAACTCCGGGACTAGCGGGGGGGCAGTATTCAATGAGCAGTTCTTC
>TRBV19|TRBJ2-5|.|.
CASSDSQETQYF
TGTGCCAGTAGTGATAGTCAAGAGACCCAGTACTTC
>TRBV27|TRBJ2-7|TRBD2|.
CASSFYGGGNYEQYF
TGTGCCAGCAGTTTTTATGGCGGGGGTAACTACGAGCAGTACTTC
>TRBV9|TRBJ2-3|.|.
CASSPGVFGDTQYF
TGTGCCAGCAGCCCGGGGGTGTTTGGAGATACGCAGTATTTT
>TRBV7-2|TRBJ1-1|.|.
CASSLIGQLNTEAFF
TGTGCCAGCAGCTTAATTGGACAATTGAACACTGAAGCTTTCTTT
>TRBV6-4|TRBJ2-1|TRBD2|.
CASSDSPLAGGPSSYNEQFF
TGTGCCAGCAGTGACTCCCCACTAGCGGGGGGCCCCAGCTCCTACAATGAGCAGTTCTTC
>TRBV7-8|TRBJ1-1|TRBD1|.
CASSSERTGNTEAFF
TGTGCCAGCAGCTCCGAACGGACAGGGAACACTGAAGCTTTCTTT
>TRBV5-6|TRBJ2-1|.|.
CASSLALREQFF
TGTGCCAGCAGCTTGGCCCTGAGGGAGCAGTTCTTC
>TRBV2|TRBJ1-4|TRBD1|.
CASSVFGQAGEKLFF
TGTGCCAGCAGTGTCTTTGGACAGGCTGGTGAAAAACTGTTTTTT
>TRBV27|TRBJ1-2|.|.
CASSLSGRNYGYTF
TGTGCCAGCAGTTTATCGGGGAGGAACTATGGCTACACCTTC
>TRBV5-4|TRBJ2-1|.|.
CASSLAYHLSGPGSYNEQFF
TGTGCCAGCAGCTTGGCCTATCATCTGAGCGGGCCCGGCTCCTACAATGAGCAGTTCTTC
>TRBV5-5|TRBJ2-7|.|few
CASSLGPTGPPYEQYF
TGTGCCAGCAGCTTGGGACCGACAGGACCTCCCTACGAGCAGTACTTC
>TRBV27|TRBJ1-5|.|.
CASSLTGGGTNNQPQHF
TGTGCCAGCAGCCTAACAGGTGGGGGGACCAATAATCAGCCCCAGCATTTT
>TRBV11-1|TRBJ2-5|.|.
CASSRQAPGKETQYF
TGTGCCAGCAGCCGTCAGGCCCCCGGGAAGGAGACCCAGTACTTC
>TRBV11-2|TRBJ2-7|.|.
CASSLGQIYEQYF
TGTGCCAGCAGCTTAGGACAGATCTACGAGCAGTACTTC
>TRBV9|TRBJ1-6|.|.
CASSVVLGSQGHNSPLHF
TGTGCCAGCAGCGTAGTCCTGGGGTCGCAGGGCCATAATTCACCCCTCCACTTT
>TRBV5-1|TRBJ2-5|TRBD2|.
CASSLDFAGGLETQYF
TGCGCCAGCAGCTTAGATTTTGCGGGGGGGCTCGAGACCCAGTACTTC
>TRBV7-3|TRBJ2-1|TRBD2|.
CASSSHPAGDNEQFF
TGTGCCAGCAGTTCCCACCCTGCGGGGGACAATGAGCAGTTCTTC
>TRBV7-9|TRBJ1-2|TRBD1|.
CASSSLTGRGYTF
TGTGCCAGCAGCTCCCTGACAGGGCGTGGCTACACCTTC
>TRBV7-9|TRBJ2-3|TRBD2|.
CASSPGLAGRTDTQYF
TGTGCCAGCAGCCCCGGACTAGCGGGGCGCACAGATACGCAGTATTTT
>TRBV6-2/TRBV6-3|TRBJ1-4|TRBD1|.
CASGPDRRGPGEKLFF
TGTGCCAGCGGCCCGGACAGAAGGGGGCCGGGCGAAAAACTGTTTTTT
>TRBV28|TRBJ2-5|.|.
CASSPTRVGGRGETQYF
TGTGCCAGCAGTCCTACCCGGGTCGGGGGGCGCGGGGAGACCCAGTACTTC
>TRBV25-1|TRBJ1-5|TRBD1|.
CASSESADRGDQPQHF
TGTGCCAGCAGTGAATCCGCCGACAGGGGGGATCAGCCCCAGCATTTT
>TRBV27|TRBJ1-4|TRBD1|.
CASSSDRVGEKLFF
TGTGCCAGCAGTTCGGACAGGGTTGGCGAAAAACTGTTTTTT
>TRBV7-2|TRBJ1-2|.|.
CASEKGYRDGYTF
TGTGCCAGCGAGAAGGGATACAGGGATGGCTACACCTTC
>TRBV6-6|TRBJ1-1|TRBD1|.
CASLDRGNTEAFF
TGTGCCAGCTTGGACAGGGGAAACACTGAAGCTTTCTTT
>TRBV5-4|TRBJ1-2|.|.
CASSPRGGERAMGYTF
TGTGCCAGCAGCCCACGGGGGGGGGAAAGGGCTATGGGCTACACCTTC
>TRBV18|TRBJ1-5|.|.
CASSPGHPASNQPQHF
TGTGCCAGCTCACCAGGACACCCGGCAAGCAATCAGCCCCAGCATTTT
>TRBV5-1|TRBJ2-2|TRBD1|.
CASSGERGQGLTGELFF
TGCGCCAGCAGCGGCGAACGGGGACAGGGTCTAACCGGGGAGCTGTTTTTT
>TRBV4-2|TRBJ2-1|.|.
CASSHLGEGDNEQFF
TGTGCCAGCAGCCACCTAGGGGAGGGGGACAATGAGCAGTTCTTC
>TRBV28|TRBJ1-2|.|.
CASSLSQNYGYTF
TGTGCCAGCAGTTTATCCCAAAACTATGGCTACACCTTC
>TRBV5-1|TRBJ1-4|TRBD1|.
CASSLGTGRDEKLFF
TGCGCCAGCAGCTTAGGGACAGGGAGGGATGAAAAACTGTTTTTT